The source of this TCR beta chain is a study of siplizumab effects on memory and regulatory T cells. As to this clone: No antigen is known for it.

V was clipped by 4 bases and J by 6 bases, with 16 bases between them. Germline V lookup: CDR1 MRHNA, CDR2 SNTAGT. The CDR3 covers 15 residues. The assay was immunoSEQ multiplex PCR, and TCRdb's table has in-frame clones only and misses some. There are approximately 94,000 clones in the sample; over 90% occur only once, and 1% to 1.5% lies in the top ten. Whole-study results and caveats: Alloreactive sequences tracing back to unstimulated CD4+ memory cells were significantly reduced by siplizumab. Greater diversity than memory cells seemed evident in naive T cells, which also appeared to be major alloresponse contributors.

The source is a human donor in good health. Sequencing was carried out using non-Treg CD4+ T cells sorted from blood. The chain is built from TRBV6-4 and TRBJ2-1; D not certain. The CDR3 nucleotides are TGTGCCAGCAGTGTTGTCTCGGTACCTGGCAATGAGCAGTTCTTC. This codes for CASSVVSVPGNEQFF.